This TCR beta chain emerged from a study of cytomegalovirus exposure and HLA in healthy donors. General study results and limits: In a later analysis, the majority of CMV-associated beta chains seemingly showed HLA restriction. Later genetic work tied a missense DCLRE1C variant to beta-chain V and J trimming. Presence/absence analyses supposed approximately even sequencing depth among donors.

Germline loops: CDR1 SGHRS, CDR2 YFSETQ. The CDR3 loop spans 14 amino acids. J gave up 1 base and V 4 bases, and 4 bases lay outside the gene matches. As concerns this clone: What it binds is unknown.

Researchers ran the PCR with 60 Vbeta and 13 Jbeta primers. Profiled with immunoSEQ multiplex PCR; TCRdb holds only in-frame clones, not every one. The sample lists 120,000 to 150,000 clones, about 74% occurring once. The chain uses TRBV5-1 and TRBJ2-5; 7 bases fit TRBD1. Material: PBMCs. The TCR comes from a man in his forties in good health and CMV-seropositive. The CDR3 spells CASSKGTAQETQYF. The CDR3 coding sequence is TGCGCCAGCAGCAAAGGGACAGCCCAAGAGACCCAGTACTTC.